The rows below give T cell receptor beta chains drawn from one sample of a study of PD-L1 blockade in urothelial cancer. Generated by immunoSEQ multiplex PCR, the TCRdb table keeps only in-frame clones and is missing some. The top ten hold less than 15% of the sample, which has about 43,000 clones, approximately 83% seen once. This specimen consisted of PBMCs, obtained around atezolizumab (anti-PD-L1) treatment. These receptors were taken from a man aged 55 to 70 with urothelial cancer. Each CDR3 is given with its conserved first and last residue. D genes are given only for firm matches. Expanded clones get a size class; other rows say once, few or many, or leave the size out.

J: TRBJ2-2; D: TRBD1; V: TRBV5-1; size: NA; CDR3: CASNFRWTGLDANTGELFF; DNA: TGCGCCAGCAACTTTAGGTGGACAGGGCTAGATGCGAACACCGGGGAGCTGTTTTTT
J: TRBJ2-3; D: NA; V: TRBV9; size: NA; CDR3: CASTLGGVADTQYF; DNA: TGTGCCAGCACCCTAGGCGGGGTAGCAGATACGCAGTATTTT
J: TRBJ2-3; D: NA; V: TRBV6-4; size: NA; CDR3: CASTQGPSTDTQYF; DNA: TGTGCCAGCACCCAGGGTCCTAGCACAGATACGCAGTATTTT
J: TRBJ2-2; D: NA; V: TRBV6-1; size: once; CDR3: CASTPQGRTGELFF; DNA: TGTGCCAGCACGCCACAGGGAAGGACCGGGGAGCTGTTTTTT
J: TRBJ2-5; D: NA; V: TRBV2; size: NA; CDR3: CASLPGTLEETQYF; DNA: TGTGCCAGCCTACCCGGGACACTTGAAGAGACCCAGTACTTC
J: TRBJ1-2; D: TRBD1; V: TRBV4-1; size: NA; CDR3: CASSQIPGQGGWYGYTF; DNA: TGCGCCAGCAGCCAAATACCGGGACAGGGTGGATGGTATGGCTACACCTTC
J: TRBJ1-1; D: NA; V: TRBV7-2; size: NA; CDR3: CASSSRRENTEAFF; DNA: TGTGCCAGCAGCTCCCGCAGGGAGAACACTGAAGCTTTCTTT
J: TRBJ2-2; D: TRBD2; V: TRBV6-5; size: NA; CDR3: CASSSSSGGYTGELFF; DNA: TGTGCCAGCAGTTCCTCTAGCGGGGGATACACCGGGGAGCTGTTTTTT
J: TRBJ2-7; D: TRBD1; V: TRBV30; size: NA; CDR3: CAYDRGSSYEQYF; DNA: TGTGCCTACGACAGGGGAAGCTCCTACGAGCAGTACTTC
J: TRBJ1-2; D: TRBD1; V: TRBV5-6; size: NA; CDR3: CASSFRDRGTNYGYTF; DNA: TGTGCCAGCAGCTTCCGGGACAGGGGTACTAACTATGGCTACACCTTC
J: TRBJ2-7; D: NA; V: TRBV28; size: NA; CDR3: CASRPGTQFTYEQYF; DNA: TGTGCCAGCCGACCAGGGACACAGTTTACCTACGAGCAGTACTTC
J: TRBJ2-1; D: NA; V: TRBV2; size: NA; CDR3: CASSRSGYNEQFF; DNA: TGTGCCAGCAGCCGAAGCGGGTACAATGAGCAGTTCTTC
J: TRBJ2-3; D: NA; V: TRBV7-6; size: once; CDR3: CASSLGSGLGTDTQYF; DNA: TGTGCCAGCAGCTTAGGATCAGGCTTAGGCACAGATACGCAGTATTTT
J: TRBJ2-3; D: TRBD2; V: TRBV2; size: NA; CDR3: CASSAASGGAIVRGTQYF; DNA: TGTGCCAGCAGTGCGGCTAGCGGGGGGGCAATTGTCCGGGGTACGCAGTATTTT
J: TRBJ2-3; D: TRBD1; V: TRBV7-3; size: NA; CDR3: CASSLGGQGGSDTQYF; DNA: TGTGCCAGCAGCTTAGGGGGACAGGGCGGGTCAGATACGCAGTATTTT
J: TRBJ2-3; D: NA; V: TRBV4-2; size: NA; CDR3: CASSTRLSTDTQYF; DNA: TGTGCCAGCAGCACACGACTATCCACAGATACGCAGTATTTT
J: TRBJ1-4; D: NA; V: TRBV4-1; size: NA; CDR3: CASSQTSTGFEKLFF; DNA: TGCGCCAGCAGCCAGACGTCGACGGGTTTCGAAAAACTGTTTTTT
J: TRBJ1-5; D: TRBD1; V: TRBV19; size: once; CDR3: CASTPGQSFNQPQHF; DNA: TGTGCCAGTACCCCGGGACAGAGCTTCAATCAGCCCCAGCATTTT
J: TRBJ2-7; D: NA; V: TRBV6-8; size: few; CDR3: CFFRQKTAYEQYF; DNA: TGTTTTTTCAGGCAGAAGACGGCATACGAGCAGTACTTC
J: TRBJ2-5; D: TRBD1; V: TRBV19; size: few; CDR3: CASTAGTGGSGTQYF; DNA: TGTGCCAGTACCGCGGGGACAGGGGGATCTGGGACCCAGTACTTC
J: TRBJ2-3; D: TRBD1; V: TRBV15; size: NA; CDR3: CATSRDRTGGSTDTQYF; DNA: TGTGCCACCAGCAGAGATCGTACAGGGGGGAGCACAGATACGCAGTATTTT
J: TRBJ2-1; D: TRBD1; V: TRBV28; size: NA; CDR3: CASSLHGQGNEQFF; DNA: TGTGCCAGCAGTTTACATGGACAGGGGAATGAGCAGTTCTTC
J: TRBJ1-2; D: TRBD1; V: TRBV5-1; size: NA; CDR3: CASSPHQTGGTRYGYTF; DNA: TGCGCCAGCAGCCCCCACCAGACAGGGGGCACGAGGTATGGCTACACCTTC
J: TRBJ2-1; D: TRBD1; V: TRBV19; size: NA; CDR3: CASSSRQGAYNEQFF; DNA: TGTGCCAGTAGTTCGCGACAGGGGGCGTACAATGAGCAGTTCTTC
J: TRBJ1-5; D: NA; V: TRBV7-2; size: few; CDR3: CASSLDSFGNQPQHF; DNA: TGTGCCAGCAGCTTAGACTCTTTCGGCAATCAGCCCCAGCATTTT
J: TRBJ1-2; D: NA; V: TRBV7-9; size: NA; CDR3: CASSPLAGTNYGYTF; DNA: TGTGCCAGCAGCCCCTTGGCAGGGACTAACTATGGCTACACCTTC
J: TRBJ2-1; D: NA; V: TRBV15; size: NA; CDR3: CATSRDRLILYNEQFF; DNA: TGTGCCACCAGCAGAGATCGACTGATACTCTACAATGAGCAGTTCTTC
J: TRBJ1-5; D: NA; V: TRBV30; size: NA; CDR3: CAWSVGGGGQPQHF; DNA: TGTGCCTGGAGTGTAGGGGGTGGGGGACAGCCCCAGCATTTT
J: TRBJ2-5; D: NA; V: TRBV5-1; size: NA; CDR3: CASAAEETQYF; DNA: TGCGCCAGTGCCGCAGAAGAGACCCAGTACTTC
J: TRBJ2-7; D: NA; V: TRBV4-2; size: NA; CDR3: CASSLENHYEQYF; DNA: TGTGCCAGCAGCCTCGAGAACCACTACGAGCAGTACTTC
J: TRBJ1-3; D: NA; V: TRBV14; size: NA; CDR3: CASSQRNTIYF; DNA: TGTGCCAGCAGCCAGCGGAACACCATATATTTT
J: TRBJ2-1; D: TRBD2; V: TRBV11-2; size: NA; CDR3: CASSFTAGGYNEQFF; DNA: TGTGCCAGCAGCTTTACAGCGGGGGGCTACAATGAGCAGTTCTTC
J: TRBJ2-3; D: NA; V: TRBV10-3; size: NA; CDR3: CAISESPDTDTQYF; DNA: TGTGCCATCAGTGAGTCGCCAGACACAGATACGCAGTATTTT
J: TRBJ2-2; D: NA; V: TRBV6-5; size: once; CDR3: CASSSDRNTGELFF; DNA: TGTGCCAGCAGTTCCGACAGAAACACCGGGGAGCTGTTTTTT
J: TRBJ1-5; D: TRBD1; V: TRBV28; size: NA; CDR3: CASSSGTGVPNQPQHF; DNA: TGTGCCAGCAGTTCGGGGACAGGGGTTCCCAATCAGCCCCAGCATTTT
J: TRBJ1-5; D: TRBD1; V: TRBV15; size: NA; CDR3: CATSSPGQGVRSNQPQHF; DNA: TGTGCCACCAGCAGCCCGGGACAGGGGGTGAGGAGCAATCAGCCCCAGCATTTT
J: TRBJ2-7; D: TRBD1; V: TRBV18; size: NA; CDR3: CASSPLGQGTGEQYF; DNA: TGTGCCAGCTCACCTCTGGGACAGGGGACGGGCGAGCAGTACTTC
J: TRBJ2-5; D: NA; V: TRBV19; size: NA; CDR3: CASSINLGGETQYF; DNA: TGTGCCAGTAGTATCAACTTGGGAGGAGAGACCCAGTACTTC
J: TRBJ2-6; D: TRBD1; V: TRBV19; size: NA; CDR3: CASSKGQGVAGANVLTF; DNA: TGTGCCAGTAGTAAGGGACAGGGAGTAGCTGGGGCCAACGTCCTGACTTTC
J: TRBJ1-3; D: TRBD1; V: TRBV28; size: NA; CDR3: CASSRTGDLSGNTIYF; DNA: TGTGCCAGCAGTCGGACAGGGGATCTCTCTGGAAACACCATATATTTT
J: TRBJ2-1; D: TRBD1; V: TRBV9; size: NA; CDR3: CASSTPGQGATNEQFF; DNA: TGTGCCAGCAGCACTCCGGGACAGGGGGCGACGAATGAGCAGTTCTTC
J: TRBJ2-7; D: NA; V: TRBV28; size: NA; CDR3: CASSARGSGSYEQYF; DNA: TGTGCCAGCAGCGCTCGTGGCAGCGGATCCTACGAGCAGTACTTC
J: TRBJ2-5; D: NA; V: TRBV2; size: NA; CDR3: CASSRIGQGGETQYF; DNA: TGTGCCAGCAGCCGAATTGGGCAGGGCGGTGAGACCCAGTACTTC
J: TRBJ2-7; D: TRBD1; V: TRBV5-1; size: NA; CDR3: CASSLVLGRGIYEQYF; DNA: TGCGCCAGCAGCTTGGTCTTAGGCAGGGGGATCTACGAGCAGTACTTC
J: TRBJ2-1; D: NA; V: TRBV7-8; size: once; CDR3: CASSLGSGNEQFF; DNA: TGTGCCAGCAGCTTAGGTAGCGGCAATGAGCAGTTCTTC
J: TRBJ1-2; D: TRBD1; V: TRBV6-5; size: NA; CDR3: CASSSSDRGDYGYTF; DNA: TGTGCCAGCAGTTCCAGTGACAGGGGGGACTATGGCTACACCTTC